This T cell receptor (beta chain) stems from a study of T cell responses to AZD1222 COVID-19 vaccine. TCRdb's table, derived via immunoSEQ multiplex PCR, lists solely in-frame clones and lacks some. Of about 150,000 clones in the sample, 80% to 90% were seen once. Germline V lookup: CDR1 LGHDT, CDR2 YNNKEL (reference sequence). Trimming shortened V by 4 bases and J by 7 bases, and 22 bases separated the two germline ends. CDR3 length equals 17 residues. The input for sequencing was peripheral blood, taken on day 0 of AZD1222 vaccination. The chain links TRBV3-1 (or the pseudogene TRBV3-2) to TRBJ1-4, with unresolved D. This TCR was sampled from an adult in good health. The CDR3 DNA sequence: TGTGCCAGCAGCCGAAAAAAACTTTGGCCAGCGTTTGAAAAACTGTTTTTT. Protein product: CASSRKKLWPAFEKLFF.